This T cell receptor beta chain was documented in a study of blood T cell repertoires in COVID-19 (dated by TCRdb to the early 2020s). With respect to the entire study: Samples from collaborators originated in the United States, Italy and Spain and spanned both the acute and convalescent phases of COVID-19. The material from the prospective study consisted of cDNA or gDNA derived from T cells, B-cell-depleted T cells, or PBMCs. The dataset comprised deeply sampled blood TCRbeta repertoires from subjects exposed to, actively infected with, or recovered from COVID-19. The repertoires were made available in a free public database intended to serve as a resource for research on the immune response to SARS-CoV-2. Samples came from the ongoing ImmuneRACE study (first 160 participants) plus 1,254 subjects from 6 global collaborators. A de-identified subject ID, COVID-19 status, age in years and sex were almost always included in the sample metadata. Where HLA class I and class II types were available, the types were taken from metadata supplied by the sample provider, not from assay-based typing.

TCRbeta CDR3 regions were amplified from genomic DNA using the immunoSEQ Assay, a bias-controlled multiplex PCR. As for the original processing: The number of nucleated cells in each sample was estimated from the amplification of reference gene primers within the assay. To quantify the absolute abundance of each unique TCRbeta CDR3 rearrangement, sequence reads were collapsed and filtered. Productive Simpson clonality was computed per sample as the square root of Simpson's diversity index over productive rearrangements. TCRdb limited this immuneACCESS table to in-frame rearrangements with V and J called. A share of clones is missing; checked studies link under half to unresolved V genes, and the rest is unexplained. D and trimming were read from the DNA, whereas the V and J calls and clone size are those reported in that table. Across this sample there are some 380,000 clones, with around 89% seen only once. The biggest ten clones account for about 7% of the sample.

Overall study outcomes, separate from this receptor: The amount of clinical and demographic metadata varied by source and participant and was provided uncurated.

Collaborating institutions collected whole blood in K2EDTA tubes following their own protocols. For TCRbeta analysis, collaborators shipped samples in one of three forms: frozen whole blood, isolated PBMCs, or DNA extracted from either of those sample types. The CDR3 has 14 amino acids, counting the end cysteine and phenylalanine. This entry keeps only the CDR3 DNA: 42 bases, framed from base 1. CDR1 KGHSH and CDR2 LQKENI are derived from the germline V gene. V has 0 bases trimmed and J has 6 bases trimmed; junction bases matching no gene number 5. This clone appeared once. Its antigen remains unidentified. Base quality data are lacking; no much larger clone is found one base away.

Source material: peripheral blood. The receptor comes from a man aged 18 to 29 with active or convalescent COVID-19. Recombination linked TRBV18 to TRBJ2-7; 7 bases in between match TRBD2. The CDR3 reads CASSPPTSSGEQYF. The base sequence is TGTGCCAGCTCACCACCGACTAGCTCCGGCGAGCAGTACTTC. Full variable domain (CDR3 extended with the reference TRBV18 and TRBJ2-7 proteins): NAGVMQNPRHLVRRRGQEARLRCSPMKGHSHVYWYRQLPEEGLKFMVYLQKENIIDESGMPKERFSAEFPKEGPSILRIQQVVRGDSAAYFCASSPPTSSGEQYFGPGTRLTVT.